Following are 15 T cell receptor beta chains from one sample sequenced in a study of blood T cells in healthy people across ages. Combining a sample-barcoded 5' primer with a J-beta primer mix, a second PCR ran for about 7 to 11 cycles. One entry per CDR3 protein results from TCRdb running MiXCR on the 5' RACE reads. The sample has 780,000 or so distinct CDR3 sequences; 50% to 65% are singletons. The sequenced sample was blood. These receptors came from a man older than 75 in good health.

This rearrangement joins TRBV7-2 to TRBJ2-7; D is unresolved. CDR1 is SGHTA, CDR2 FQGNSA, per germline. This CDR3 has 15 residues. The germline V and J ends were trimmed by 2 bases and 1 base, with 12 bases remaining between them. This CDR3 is CASSLFTGKSYEQYF. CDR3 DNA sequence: TGTGCCAGCAGCTTATTCACTGGTAAATCCTACGAGCAGTACTTC.

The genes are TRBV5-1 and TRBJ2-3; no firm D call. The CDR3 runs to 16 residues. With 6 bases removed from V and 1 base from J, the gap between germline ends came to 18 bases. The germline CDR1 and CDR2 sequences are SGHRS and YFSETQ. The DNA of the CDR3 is TGCGCCAGCACCCTCCTTGGCCTCGAGGGCACAGATACGCAGTATTTT. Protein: CASTLLGLEGTDTQYF.

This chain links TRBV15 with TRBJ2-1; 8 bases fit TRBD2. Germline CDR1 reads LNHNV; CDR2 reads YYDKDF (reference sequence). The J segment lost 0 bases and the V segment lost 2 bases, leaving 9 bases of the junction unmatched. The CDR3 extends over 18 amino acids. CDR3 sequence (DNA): TGTGCCACCAGCAGACCGTTGCTAGCGGGCAGCTCCTACAATGAGCAGTTCTTC. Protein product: CATSRPLLAGSSYNEQFF.

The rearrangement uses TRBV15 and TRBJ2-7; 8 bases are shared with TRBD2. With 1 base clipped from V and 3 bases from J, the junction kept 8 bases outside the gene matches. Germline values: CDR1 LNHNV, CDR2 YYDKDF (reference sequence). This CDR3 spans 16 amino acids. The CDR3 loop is CATSRASGSFRYEQYF. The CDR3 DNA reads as TGTGCCACCAGCAGAGCCAGCGGGAGTTTTCGCTACGAGCAGTACTTC.

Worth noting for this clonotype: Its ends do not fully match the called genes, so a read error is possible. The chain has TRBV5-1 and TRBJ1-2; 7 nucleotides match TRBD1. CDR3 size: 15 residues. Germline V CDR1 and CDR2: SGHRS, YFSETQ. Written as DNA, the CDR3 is TGCGCCAGCAGCACCTCCGGGGAAGGGGGCTATGGCTACACCTTT. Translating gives CASSTSGEGGYGYTF.

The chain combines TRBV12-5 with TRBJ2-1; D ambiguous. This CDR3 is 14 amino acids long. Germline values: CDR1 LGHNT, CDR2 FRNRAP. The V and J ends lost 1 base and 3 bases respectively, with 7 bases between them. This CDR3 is CASGLDRGYNEQFF. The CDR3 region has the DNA TGTGCTAGTGGTTTGGACCGCGGCTACAATGAGCAGTTCTTC. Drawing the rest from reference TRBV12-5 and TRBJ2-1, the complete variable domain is DARVTQTPRHKVTEMGQEVTMRCQPILGHNTVFWYRQTMMQGLELLAYFRNRAPLDDSGMPKDRFSAEMPDATLATLKIQPSEPRDSAVYFCASGLDRGYNEQFFGPGTRLTVL.

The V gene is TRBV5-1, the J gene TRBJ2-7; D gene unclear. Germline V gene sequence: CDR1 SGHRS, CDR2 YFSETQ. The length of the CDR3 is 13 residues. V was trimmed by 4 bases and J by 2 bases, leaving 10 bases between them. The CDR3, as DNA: TGCGCCAGCAGCGTCCAGGTCGCCTACGAGCAGTACTTC. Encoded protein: CASSVQVAYEQYF.

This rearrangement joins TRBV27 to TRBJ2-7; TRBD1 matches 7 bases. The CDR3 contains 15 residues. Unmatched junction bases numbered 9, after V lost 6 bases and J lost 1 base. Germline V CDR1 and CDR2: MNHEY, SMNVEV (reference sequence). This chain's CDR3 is CASSGRDRGSYEQYF. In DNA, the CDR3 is TGTGCCAGCAGCGGAAGGGACAGAGGATCCTACGAGCAGTACTTC.

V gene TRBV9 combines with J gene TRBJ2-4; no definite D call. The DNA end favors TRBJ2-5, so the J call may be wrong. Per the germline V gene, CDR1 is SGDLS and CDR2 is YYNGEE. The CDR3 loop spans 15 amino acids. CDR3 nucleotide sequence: TGTGCCAGCAGCGTAGGGCAGACCTCCCAAGAGACCCAGTACTTC. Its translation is CASSVGQTSQETQYF.

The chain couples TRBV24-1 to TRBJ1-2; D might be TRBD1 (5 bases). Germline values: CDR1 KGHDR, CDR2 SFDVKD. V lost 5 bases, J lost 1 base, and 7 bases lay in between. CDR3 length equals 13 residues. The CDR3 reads CATSVDSNYGYTF. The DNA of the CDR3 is TGTGCCACCAGTGTTGACAGTAACTATGGCTACACCTTC.

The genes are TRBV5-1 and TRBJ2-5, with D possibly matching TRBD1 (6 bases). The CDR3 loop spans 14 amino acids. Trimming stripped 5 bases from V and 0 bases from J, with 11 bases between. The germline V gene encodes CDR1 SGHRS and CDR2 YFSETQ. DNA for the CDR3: TGCGCCAGCAGGTGGACAGTGTACCAAGAGACCCAGTACTTC. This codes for CASRWTVYQETQYF.

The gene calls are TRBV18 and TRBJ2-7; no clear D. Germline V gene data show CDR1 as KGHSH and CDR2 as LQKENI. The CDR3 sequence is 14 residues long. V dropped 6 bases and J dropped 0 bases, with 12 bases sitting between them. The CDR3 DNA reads TGTGCCAGCTCTGACGTAGGCAGCTCCTACGAGCAGTACTTC. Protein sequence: CASSDVGSSYEQYF.

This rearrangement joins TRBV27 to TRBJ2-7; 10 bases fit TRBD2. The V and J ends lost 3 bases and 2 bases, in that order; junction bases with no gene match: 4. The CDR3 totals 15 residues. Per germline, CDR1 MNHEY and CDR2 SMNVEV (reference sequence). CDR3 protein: CASSFTAGGAYEQYF. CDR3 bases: TGTGCCAGCAGTTTTACAGCGGGAGGGGCCTACGAGCAGTACTTC.

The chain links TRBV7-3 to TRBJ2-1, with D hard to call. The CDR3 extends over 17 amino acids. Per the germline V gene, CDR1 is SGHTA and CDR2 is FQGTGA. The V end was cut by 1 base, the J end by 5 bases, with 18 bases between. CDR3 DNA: TGTGCCAGCAGCTTAAACTCCGCCGAAAACGTTAACAATGAGCAGTTCTTC. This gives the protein CASSLNSAENVNNEQFF.

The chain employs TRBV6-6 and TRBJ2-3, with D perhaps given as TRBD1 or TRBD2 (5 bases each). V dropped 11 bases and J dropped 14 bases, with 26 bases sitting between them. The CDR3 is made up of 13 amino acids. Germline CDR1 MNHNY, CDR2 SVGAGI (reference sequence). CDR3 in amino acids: CAVRPEGDRYAYF. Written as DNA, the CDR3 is TGTGCCGTCCGGCCAGAGGGCGACAGATACGCGTATTTT.